The entry below gives a single T cell receptor (beta chain) sequence along with its context. The germline V gene encodes CDR1 SGHVS and CDR2 FQNEAQ. The V and J ends lost 2 bases and 3 bases, in that order; junction bases with no gene match: 4. The CDR3 covers 14 residues. The record originates from a study of blood T cell repertoires in COVID-19. Study at large: In each case, the material was cDNA or gDNA derived from T cells, B-cell-depleted T cells, or PBMCs.

Profiling relied on immunoSEQ multiplex PCR, and the TCRdb table lists in-frame clones only, not all of them. The sample lists around 170,000 clones; around 83% were seen once. The receptor comes from a human donor in a cohort sampled during active COVID-19. Sequencing was carried out using peripheral blood. V gene TRBV7-8 combines with J gene TRBJ2-7, with 7 nucleotides matching TRBD2. In nucleotides, the CDR3 is TGTGCCAGCAGCTTAAGGGAGGGCCTCTACGAGCAGTACTTC. Translating gives CASSLREGLYEQYF. The full variable domain, its missing parts supplied by reference TRBV7-8 and TRBJ2-7, is GAGVSQSPRYKVAKRGQDVALRCDPISGHVSLFWYQQALGQGPEFLTYFQNEAQLDKSGLPSDRFFAERPEGSVSTLKIQRTQQEDSAVYLCASSLREGLYEQYFGPGTRLTVT.